The 3 T cell receptor beta chains below were found in one sample sequenced in a study of CD8 T cells in ankylosing spondylitis. Study outcomes and limitations: It appeared that ankylosing spondylitis blood was characterized by a TCR beta motif of about 8 highly homologous variants.

Each CDR3 protein is one row after TCRdb ran MiXCR on the 5' RACE reads. The sample has about 750,000 distinct CDR3 sequences, around 17% seen once. No antigen has been assigned to these receptors. Sequencing input: blood, either unsorted or a sorted T cell fraction (not recorded which). Source of these receptors: a male donor with ankylosing spondylitis.

This CDR3 is CASSYSKTSGRDGELFF. The CDR3 nucleotides read TGTGCCAGCAGTTACTCGAAGACTAGCGGGAGGGACGGGGAGCTGTTTTTT. The gene calls are TRBV6-5 and TRBJ2-2; 14 positions match TRBD2. CDR1 MNHEY and CDR2 SVGAGI come from the germline V gene. J gave up 7 bases and V 0 bases, and 4 bases lay outside the gene matches. This CDR3 has 17 residues.

This clonotype was counted many times. This rearrangement joins TRBV12-3 or TRBV12-4 to TRBJ1-3, with D possibly being TRBD1 (5 bases). V lost 6 bases and J lost 3, with 15 bases in between. The CDR3 loop spans 15 amino acids. The CDR3 here is CASSQGGPGGNTIYF. For the CDR3, the DNA is TGTGCCAGCAGCCAGGGTGGGCCTGGTGGAAACACCATATATTTT.

The table lists this clonotype with a few counts. This rearrangement joins TRBV7-3 to TRBJ2-1; TRBD2 aligns across 7 bases. V gave up 1 base and J gave up 8 bases; unmatched junction bases: 2. The CDR3 is 13 residues long. Germline CDR1 and CDR2: SGHTA and FQGTGA. The CDR3 nucleotides are TGTGCCAGCAGCTTAAGCGGGGGTCATGAGCAGTTCTTC. Amino acids: CASSLSGGHEQFF.